These T cell receptor beta chains were read from a single sample in a study of regulatory T cells in long-lasting Graves disease. TCRdb recomputed calls from the multiplex PCR reads with MiXCR, one row per CDR3 protein. The sample has about 540,000 distinct CDR3 sequences, 13% seen once. The sample was also linked to a second study, of T cells in Graves' hyperthyroidism and ophthalmopathy.

Specimen: peripheral blood mononuclear cells (PBMCs), collected at new diagnosis, from a patient treated with antithyroid drugs. The receptors stem from a man aged 30 to 45 with Graves disease. The CDR3 runs from the conserved cysteine through the conserved F or W. The D gene is left open where the match is weak. For some rows the clone size is stated as once, few or many, or as a class when expanded; others skip it.

abundance,v_gene,j_gene,d_gene,CDR3aa,CDR3nt
many,TRBV6-1,TRBJ2-7,NA,CATSLGAVSYEQYF,TGTGCCACCTCCTTGGGAGCGGTCTCCTACGAGCAGTACTTC
many,TRBV20-1,TRBJ2-3,TRBD2,CSASFGAGVDTQYF,TGCAGTGCTAGCTTCGGAGCGGGAGTAGATACGCAGTATTTT
many,TRBV2,TRBJ2-4,NA,CASSVPKSDIQYF,TGTGCCAGCAGTGTTCCCAAGAGTGACATTCAGTACTTC
many,TRBV5-5,TRBJ2-7,TRBD2,CASEREGYYEQYF,TGTGCCAGCGAGAGGGAGGGCTACTACGAGCAGTACTTC
NA,TRBV9,TRBJ2-7,NA,CASSVGWQGWGRPPYEQYF,TGTGCCAGCAGCGTAGGGTGGCAGGGATGGGGGAGGCCTCCCTACGAGCAGTACTTC
NA,TRBV19,TRBJ1-5,NA,CASSIRAFNQPQHF,TGTGCCAGTAGTATCCGGGCCTTCAATCAGCCCCAGCATTTT
few,TRBV3-1,TRBJ2-7,TRBD1,CASSREGTGSQEQYF,TGTGCCAGCAGCCGGGAAGGGACAGGGAGTCAGGAGCAGTACTTC
many,TRBV3-1,TRBJ2-5,NA,CASSQPRAKAAQYF,TGTGCCAGCAGCCAACCCAGGGCCAAAGCGGCCCAGTACTTC
many,TRBV19,TRBJ2-7,TRBD1,CASSIGWGQVSEQYF,TGTGCCAGTAGTATAGGCTGGGGACAGGTGAGCGAGCAGTACTTC
many,TRBV15,TRBJ2-7,NA,CATSQGSYEQYF,TGTGCCACCAGCCAGGGTTCCTACGAGCAGTACTTC
many,TRBV7-9,TRBJ2-1,NA,CASSRGNEQFF,TGTGCCAGCAGCAGGGGCAATGAGCAGTTCTTC
many,TRBV4-1,TRBJ2-7,NA,CASSQDATVRYEQYF,TGCGCCAGCAGCCAAGACGCGACAGTCCGCTACGAGCAGTACTTC
many,TRBV12-3/TRBV12-4,TRBJ1-4,NA,CASSLAEGPGEKLFF,TGTGCCAGCAGTTTAGCGGAGGGGCCAGGGGAAAAACTGTTTTTT
many,TRBV29-1,TRBJ1-1,NA,CSVDLGGDTEAFF,TGCAGCGTTGATCTAGGGGGGGACACTGAAGCTTTCTTT
few,TRBV29-1,TRBJ1-4,NA,CSARPGASEKLFF,TGCAGCGCGAGACCGGGGGCCAGCGAAAAACTGTTTTTT
many,TRBV12-3/TRBV12-4,TRBJ2-7,TRBD2,CASSIYRTSAEQYF,TGTGCCAGCAGTATTTATCGGACTAGCGCCGAGCAGTACTTC
many,TRBV2,TRBJ2-5,TRBD2,CASSILAGIQETQYF,TGTGCCAGTAGTATTCTAGCGGGGATCCAAGAGACCCAGTACTTC
many,TRBV6-2/TRBV6-3,TRBJ1-1,NA,CARTLRPTDREAFF,TGTGCCCGCACTTTGAGACCCACGGACCGTGAAGCTTTCTTT
many,TRBV6-1,TRBJ2-7,NA,CASEGERSYEQYF,TGTGCCAGCGAGGGGGAGCGATCCTACGAGCAGTACTTC
NA,TRBV5-1,TRBJ2-2,TRBD2,CASSESGRRATGELFF,TGCGCCAGCAGCGAGTCCGGGAGGCGGGCCACCGGGGAGCTGTTTTTT
few,TRBV2,TRBJ2-2,NA,CASSASSNTGELFF,TGTGCCAGCAGTGCGAGTAGTAACACCGGGGAGCTGTTTTTT
few,TRBV28,TRBJ2-1,NA,CASSLRGLGYNEQFF,TGTGCCAGCAGTTTGAGAGGTCTTGGCTACAATGAGCAGTTCTTC
many,TRBV6-2/TRBV6-3,TRBJ2-5,NA,CASSSAGQDRQETQYF,TGTGCCAGCAGTTCCGCGGGACAAGATAGACAAGAGACCCAGTACTTC
few,TRBV12-3/TRBV12-4,TRBJ2-1,TRBD1,CASSRTQGDPPNEQFF,TGTGCCAGCAGTCGTACCCAGGGGGACCCTCCTAATGAGCAGTTCTTC
many,TRBV6-2/TRBV6-3,TRBJ2-1,NA,CASEGREQFF,TGTGCCAGCGAGGGCAGAGAGCAGTTCTTC
many,TRBV24-1,TRBJ2-1,TRBD2,CATSDTRESSNEQFF,TGTGCCACCAGTGATACGCGGGAGTCAAGCAATGAGCAGTTCTTC
NA,TRBV6-1,TRBJ1-1,NA,CASNVPRDAEAFF,TGTGCCAGCAACGTCCCGCGGGACGCTGAAGCTTTCTTT
many,TRBV11-2,TRBJ2-5,NA,CASSEGHQETQYF,TGTGCCAGCAGCGAGGGACACCAAGAGACCCAGTACTTC
NA,TRBV9,TRBJ2-5,NA,CASSPTVGDSETQYF,TGTGCCAGCAGCCCTACGGTAGGGGACTCTGAGACCCAGTACTTC
few,TRBV29-1,TRBJ1-4,NA,CSVGGPTNEKLFF,TGCAGCGTTGGGGGGCCAACTAATGAAAAACTGTTTTTT
many,TRBV2,TRBJ2-7,NA,CASSRDPTYEQYF,TGTGCCAGTAGCCGGGACCCCACCTACGAGCAGTACTTC
NA,TRBV7-3,TRBJ2-7,NA,CASSFDRDHTYEQYF,TGTGCCAGCAGCTTTGACCGGGACCATACCTACGAGCAGTACTTC
NA,TRBV29-1,TRBJ2-7,NA,CSVTGTNSYEQYF,TGCAGCGTGACCGGGACGAATTCCTACGAGCAGTACTTC
few,TRBV14,TRBJ2-1,TRBD2,CASTAVAGWSDNEQFF,TGTGCCAGCACGGCGGTAGCGGGATGGAGCGACAATGAGCAGTTCTTC
many,TRBV11-2,TRBJ2-2,NA,CASRPLRTAFTGELFF,TGTGCCAGCAGACCCCTCAGGACAGCCTTCACCGGGGAGCTGTTTTTT
NA,TRBV4-1,TRBJ2-2,NA,CASSQDWADTGELFF,TGCGCCAGCAGCCAAGATTGGGCGGACACCGGGGAGCTGTTTTTT